The source of this T cell receptor beta chain is a study of T-cell reconstitution after alpha-beta-depleted transplantation in children. Germline-derived CDR1 and CDR2 are MNHEY and SVGAGI. This CDR3 region has 13 residues. V gave up 0 bases and J gave up 1 base, with 4 bases separating them. Unique molecular identifiers were used in preparing the TCRbeta library. TCRdb re-called the PCR reads with MiXCR, one entry per CDR3 protein. The data contain just under 550,000 distinct CDR3 sequences, 15% to 20% of them singletons. This clonotype was counted between two and nine times. The sample in question was PBMCs from the stem cell graft donor, obtained from the stem cell graft. This clonotype originated in a human donor who donated a stem cell graft to a child with acute lymphoblastic leukemia. V is TRBV6-5 and J is TRBJ2-7; D uncertain. CDR3 sequence (DNA): TGTGCCAGCAGTTACTCCTTGTCCTACGAGCAGTACTTC. Translating it yields CASSYSLSYEQYF.